This TCR beta chain was retrieved from a study of CD8+CD57+ T cells in acquired aplastic anemia. Study-level results: Both patients and controls carried the same twenty-nine CD8+ CDR3 sequences.

CD8+CD57+ cell expansion, shown by flow cytometry, had occurred in the patients selected for sequencing. Each patient had severe acquired aplastic anemia. V dropped 5 bases and J dropped 7; count of bases not matched to a gene: 13. The germline V gene has CDR1 SGHVS and CDR2 FQNEAQ. This CDR3 comprises 16 residues. For CDR3 and TCR beta VDJ profiling, genomic DNA was the template used. One entry per CDR3 protein results from TCRdb running MiXCR on the reads. Among around 150,000 distinct CDR3 sequences listed, 40% to 60% were seen once. This clonotype was observed a few times. The antigen is unknown. The chain employs TRBV7-8 and TRBJ2-2, with TRBD1 identical over 7 bases. Sequenced input: sorted CD4+, CD8+, or CD8+CD57+ T cells (not recorded which) from PBMCs. The receptor was isolated from a human donor with aplastic anemia. For the CDR3, the DNA is TGTGCCAGCAGCAATGAGGGGGCGCGGTATGTCGGGGAGCTGTTTTTT. This translates into CASSNEGARYVGELFF.